This entry describes one TCR beta chain. The antigen remains unidentified. Though nominally healthy at sampling, donors likely had unrecorded immune exposures. V dropped 0 bases and J dropped 5; count of bases not matched to a gene: 3. The CDR3 is 15 amino acids. Germline assignment: CDR1 LGHNA and CDR2 YNFKEQ. These data are taken from a study of cytomegalovirus exposure and HLA in healthy donors. Whole-study findings and limits: The authors reported that TCR beta sequences could predict HLA-A and HLA-B alleles. These predictions were accurate for most subjects in the first cohort. Later on, analysis showed that most CMV-associated TCR beta chains appeared to be HLA-restricted.

Primers included in the PCR were 60 Vbeta and 13 Jbeta primers. In the original processing: About 83 million unique TCR beta chains, roughly 10 million shared, were counted in a later analysis. Method: immunoSEQ multiplex PCR; TCRdb's copy keeps in-frame clones and lacks some. The DNA was the basis for D and trimming; V, J and clone size are from that table. Here the sample spans 150,000 to 200,000 clones, 81% being singletons. Sequencing used PBMCs. This sequence was found in a woman aged 18-29 years in good health and CMV-seropositive. This chain links TRBV4-2 with TRBJ2-3; TRBD2 agrees at 9 bases. The CDR3 bases are TGTGCCAGCAGCCAAGATGCTAGCGGGGTAGATACGCAGTATTTT. Residues: CASSQDASGVDTQYF.